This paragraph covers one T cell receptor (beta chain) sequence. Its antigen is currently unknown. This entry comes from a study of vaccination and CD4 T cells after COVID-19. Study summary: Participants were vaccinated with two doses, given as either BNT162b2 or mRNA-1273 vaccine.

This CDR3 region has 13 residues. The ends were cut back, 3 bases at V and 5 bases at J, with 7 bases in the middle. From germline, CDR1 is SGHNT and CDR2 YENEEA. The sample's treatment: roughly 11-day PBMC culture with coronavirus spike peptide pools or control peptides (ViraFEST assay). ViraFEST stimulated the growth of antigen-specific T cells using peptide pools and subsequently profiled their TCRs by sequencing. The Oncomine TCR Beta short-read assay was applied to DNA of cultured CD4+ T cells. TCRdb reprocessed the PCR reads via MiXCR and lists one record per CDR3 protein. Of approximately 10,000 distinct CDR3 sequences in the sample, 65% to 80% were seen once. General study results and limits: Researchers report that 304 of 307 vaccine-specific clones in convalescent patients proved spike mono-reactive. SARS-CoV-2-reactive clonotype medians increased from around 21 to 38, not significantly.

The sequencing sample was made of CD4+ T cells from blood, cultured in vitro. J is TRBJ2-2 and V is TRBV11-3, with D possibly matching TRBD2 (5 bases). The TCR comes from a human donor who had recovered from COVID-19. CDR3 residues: CASSFGLTGELFF. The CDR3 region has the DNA TGTGCCAGCAGCTTCGGACTTACCGGGGAGCTGTTTTTT.